This T cell receptor beta chain was recovered during a study of shared clonotypes between healthy human individuals. Donors, healthy HIV-negative adults, lacked recent acute infections or vaccinations. The CD4+ fraction was divided into a CD45RA+ naive subset and a CD45RA-negative memory subset. CDR1 and CDR2 (germline): SNHLY, FYNNEI. V was pared by 5 bases and J by 2 bases, with 2 bases of the junction left unmatched. CDR3 length equals 13 residues. Sequencing was performed with immunoSEQ multiplex PCR; in TCRdb, only in-frame clones are kept and a portion is missing. The table records about 960,000 clones, around three quarters of them present only once.

Sequencing input: memory CD4+ T cells sorted from blood. Subset noted: CD45RA-negative fraction. V is TRBV2 and J is TRBJ1-2, with 7 bases fitting TRBD1. This clonotype originated in a man aged 18 to 30 in good health. CDR3: CASSTDRNYGYTF. DNA for the CDR3: TGTGCCAGCAGTACGGACAGGAACTATGGCTACACCTTC. Full variable domain (rest looked up from reference TRBV2 and TRBJ1-2): EPEVTQTPSHQVTQMGQEVILRCVPISNHLYFYWYRQILGQKVEFLVSFYNNEISEKSEIFDDQFSVERPDGSNFTLKIRSTKLEDSAMYFCASSTDRNYGYTFGSGTRLTVV.